This TCR beta chain comes out of a study of spatial heterogeneity in lung cancer (dated by TCRdb to about 2019). In the study overall: More beta-chain than alpha-chain transcripts were consistently detected, likely reflecting higher beta-chain transcript abundance. In the raw uncorrected reads, each unique combination of TCR and UMI appeared more than ten times on average. In non-small cell lung cancer, the study quantitatively compared TCR alpha and beta repertoires across several tumor regions, matched nontumor lung, and blood. Nonsynonymous mutation counts, determined by whole-exome sequencing of tumor tissue, were related to features of the TCR repertoire. At surgery, both alpha and beta chains were TCR-sequenced in 220 tumor regions, fewer than 85 matched nontumor lung samples and a few dozen PBMC samples. Paper-wide results and their limitations: Ubiquitous expanded tumor TCRs were found in blood more often at tumor resection than at routine follow-up. Additional single-cell paired TCR alpha and beta sequencing was considered necessary to confirm, at a functional level, the hypothesis that regional TCRs recognize regional mutations.

The junction shows trimming of 3 bases on V and 2 bases on J, plus 12 bases between the germline ends. The germline V gene yields SGHRS for CDR1 and YFSETQ for CDR2. From the cysteine up to the phenylalanine, the CDR3 has a length of 15 residues. Only the CDR3 DNA is retained, 45 bases long and in frame from the first base. The library was generated by 5' RACE. The instrument given in TCRdb is NextSeq 500. The TCR library protocol attached a unique molecular identifier to each TCR cDNA molecule to allow correction of PCR and sequencing errors. The source study handled its data this way. TCR identification, UMI-based error correction and CDR3 extraction were performed with Decombinator tools. TCRs above a frequency of 2 per 1,000, corresponding to the top 1% of the tumor frequency distribution, were defined as expanded. Each repertoire was subsampled 100 times to 5,000 TCRs, after which Renyi diversity was computed with the R vegan package. CDR3 similarity networks were constructed using string-kernel similarity of amino acid triplets, with links drawn between CDR3s whose pairwise similarity was above 0.82. In-frame beta chains were kept once TCRdb had trimmed the public reads at Q25 with fastp and called clones with MiXCR. Rows are combined by CDR3 protein, so each entry shows the most common genes and DNA. TCRdb's processing, not the authors', yielded these V and J calls. The sample table holds tens of thousands of distinct CDR3 sequences, of which about 8% were seen once. The top ten clonotypes cover about 15% of the sample.

This clonotype has only a few counts. Its antigen is still unknown. Qualities for individual bases were not recorded, and no much larger clone is one base off. The sample's time point label, in plain terms: sample taken at primary tumor resection. For TCR sequencing, whole RNA was extracted from tumor and nontumor lung tissue, or from cryopreserved PBMC samples, and no cell sorting was done. Donors were 70 or so patients with early-stage, untreated non-small cell lung cancer from the lung TRACERx cohort. A patient was chosen for TCR sequencing only when enough RNA was available from at least two tumor regions.

The sequence derives from a female donor with early-stage non-small cell lung cancer. The input for sequencing was PBMCs, taken at surgery. The V and J genes are TRBV5-1 and TRBJ2-1, with TRBD2 as a weak D call on 6 bases. Read as DNA, the sequence is TGCGCCAGCAGCTCGGGTGGCGGGACCTACAATGAGCAGTTCTTC. It encodes CASSSGGGTYNEQFF.